These 10 T cell receptor beta chains were sequenced from one sample in a study of regulatory T cells in long-lasting Graves disease. In building TCR beta libraries, iRepertoire HTBI primers were used together with Arm-PCR of CDR3 regions. Each CDR3 protein is one row after TCRdb ran MiXCR on the multiplex PCR reads. Here the sample spans roughly 700,000 distinct CDR3 sequences, around 30% being singletons. Time point noted: persistent/refractory GD, antithyroid drugs over 5 years with positive TRAb. PBMC RNA served as the TCR library source. Material: peripheral blood mononuclear cells (PBMCs), obtained when the disease was refractory, from a patient treated with antithyroid drugs. All receptors derive from a female donor with Graves disease.

There are a few counts of this clonotype. The chain recombines TRBV5-1 with TRBJ2-3, with D perhaps matching TRBD1 or TRBD2 (5 bases each). Trimming removed 0 bases at V and 0 bases at J, with 11 bases between. This CDR3 contains 16 residues. The V gene's germline CDR1 is SGHRS and CDR2 YFSETQ. The chain's CDR3 is CASSLDRRDSTDTQYF. CDR3 nucleotide sequence: TGCGCCAGCAGCTTGGACCGTAGGGACAGCACAGATACGCAGTATTTT.

The J gene is TRBJ1-4, the V gene TRBV7-9; weak D call: TRBD1 (6 bases). The CDR3 extends over 14 amino acids. Germline loops: CDR1 SEHNR, CDR2 FQNEAQ (reference sequence). V lost 5 bases and J lost 8, with 15 bases in between. This chain's CDR3 is CASSPTGLREKLFF. CDR3 DNA sequence: TGTGCCAGCAGCCCAACAGGGTTGCGCGAAAAACTGTTTTTT.

This clonotype was seen a handful of times. The chain has TRBV6-1 and TRBJ1-1; D uncertain. Germline-derived CDR1 and CDR2 are MNHNS and SASEGT. The CDR3 loop spans 14 amino acids. The V end lost 1 base, the J end lost 2 bases, and 8 bases lay between the germline ends. The CDR3 reads CASSEVPLNTEAFF. Written as DNA, the CDR3 is TGTGCCAGCAGTGAAGTCCCGCTAAACACTGAAGCTTTCTTT.

The table lists this clonotype with a few counts. This chain uses TRBV11-2 with TRBJ2-7; TRBD1 aligns across 8 bases. From germline, CDR1 is SGHAT and CDR2 FQNNGV. V gave up 5 bases and J gave up 6 bases; unmatched junction bases: 9. This CDR3 comprises 14 residues. CDR3 in amino acids: CASSLRQGFSEQYF. CDR3 DNA: TGTGCCAGCAGCCTTAGACAGGGGTTCTCCGAGCAGTACTTC.

This clonotype was counted a few times. The chain links TRBV3-1 to TRBJ2-1, with 9 bases aligning to TRBD2. Germline lookup yields CDR1 LGHDT and CDR2 YNNKEL (reference sequence). The CDR3 runs to 18 residues. The J segment lost 1 base and the V segment lost 1 base, leaving 8 bases of the junction unmatched. CDR3 region: CASSQVIPSGRSYNEQFF. CDR3 DNA sequence: TGTGCCAGCAGCCAAGTGATCCCGAGCGGGAGGTCCTACAATGAGCAGTTCTTC.

This clonotype was seen only once. Here the CDR3 reads CASSPTQGGGTEAFF. CDR3 DNA: TGCGCCAGCAGCCCTACCCAGGGAGGGGGCACTGAAGCTTTCTTT. J is TRBJ1-1 and V is TRBV5-1; possibly TRBD1 for D (6 bases). Germline CDR1 is SGHRS and CDR2 is YFSETQ. The CDR3 runs 15 residues. The V gene lost 4 bases and the J gene lost 4 bases, with 17 bases spanning the gap.

In this sample, this clonotype turned up many times. This rearrangement joins TRBV12-3 or TRBV12-4 to TRBJ1-4, with D perhaps matching TRBD1 (5 bases). With 6 bases removed from V and 8 bases from J, the gap between germline ends came to 13 bases. The CDR3 has 13 amino acids. CDR3 sequence (DNA): TGTGCCAGCAGGGGGACCGGGTGGGAAAAACTGTTTTTT. Its protein product is CASRGTGWEKLFF.

V and J are TRBV7-2 and TRBJ1-1; TRBD1 is a possible D gene (6 bases). The V gene's germline CDR1 is SGHTA and CDR2 FQGNSA. Trimming shortened V by 1 base and J by 10 bases, and 16 bases separated the two germline ends. The CDR3 has 14 amino acids. In DNA form, the CDR3 reads TGTGCCAGCAGCTTAGTAACAGGGACGGTTGGAGCTTTCTTT. This translates into CASSLVTGTVGAFF.

This clonotype was observed at least ten times. V and J are TRBV28 and TRBJ1-1; D remains unclear. CDR1 and CDR2 from the germline V gene are MDHEN and SYDVKM. V lost 6 bases, J lost 2 bases, and 16 bases lay in between. This CDR3 is 15 amino acids long. Here the CDR3 DNA reads TGTGCCAGCAGCCTGCATCCGGGAGGAAACACTGAAGCTTTCTTT. It translates to CASSLHPGGNTEAFF.

The J gene is TRBJ1-6, the V gene TRBV6-1; D is undetermined. CDR1 and CDR2 from the germline V gene are MNHNS and SASEGT. Trimming pared 6 bases from V and 9 bases from J, leaving 21 bases between. The CDR3 loop spans 16 amino acids. CDR3 nucleotide sequence: TGTGCCAGCAGCCCCCTGAGGGCCGTCAGTGGTTCACCCCTCCACTTT. It is translated as CASSPLRAVSGSPLHF.